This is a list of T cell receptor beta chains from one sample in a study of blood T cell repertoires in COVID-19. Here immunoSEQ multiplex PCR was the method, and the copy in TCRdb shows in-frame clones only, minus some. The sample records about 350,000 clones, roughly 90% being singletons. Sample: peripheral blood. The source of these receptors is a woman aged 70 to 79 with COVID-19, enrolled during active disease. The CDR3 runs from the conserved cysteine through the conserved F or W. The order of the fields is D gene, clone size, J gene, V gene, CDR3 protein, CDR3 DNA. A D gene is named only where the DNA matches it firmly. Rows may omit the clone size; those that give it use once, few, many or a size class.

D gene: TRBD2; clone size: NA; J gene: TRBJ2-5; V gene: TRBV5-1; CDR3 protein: CASGLTGGGETQYF; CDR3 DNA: TGCGCCAGCGGCTTGACGGGGGGAGGCGAGACCCAGTACTTC
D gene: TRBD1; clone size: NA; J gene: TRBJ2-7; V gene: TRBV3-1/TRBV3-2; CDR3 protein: CASSQRPPGTGSYEQYF; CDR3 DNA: TGTGCCAGCAGCCAACGCCCTCCGGGGACAGGGTCCTACGAGCAGTACTTC
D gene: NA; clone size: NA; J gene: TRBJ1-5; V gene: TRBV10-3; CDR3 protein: CAISDGHSSNQPQHF; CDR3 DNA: TGTGCCATCAGTGATGGACACAGTAGCAATCAGCCCCAGCATTTT
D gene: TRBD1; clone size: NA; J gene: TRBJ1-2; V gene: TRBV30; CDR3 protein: CAWFTTGGGYGYTF; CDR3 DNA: TGTGCCTGGTTTACCACAGGGGGCGGGTATGGCTACACCTTC
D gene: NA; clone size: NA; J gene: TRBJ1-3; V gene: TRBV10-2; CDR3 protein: CASIEGAGNTIYF; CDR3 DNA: TGCGCCAGCATCGAGGGTGCTGGAAACACCATATATTTT
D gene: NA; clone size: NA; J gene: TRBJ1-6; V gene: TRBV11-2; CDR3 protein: CASSYQGILYSPLHF; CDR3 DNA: TGTGCCAGCAGCTACCAGGGTATTTTATATTCACCCCTCCACTTT
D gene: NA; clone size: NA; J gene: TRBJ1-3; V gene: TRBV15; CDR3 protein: CATSPRNSGNTIYF; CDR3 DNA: TGTGCCACCAGCCCCCGGAACAGCGGAAACACCATATATTTT
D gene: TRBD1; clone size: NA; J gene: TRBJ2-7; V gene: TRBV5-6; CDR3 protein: CASSKGQVISYEQYF; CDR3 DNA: TGTGCCAGCAGCAAGGGACAGGTTATCTCCTACGAGCAGTACTTC
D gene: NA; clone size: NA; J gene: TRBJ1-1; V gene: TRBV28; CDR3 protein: CASTYPGVGTEAFF; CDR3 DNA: TGTGCCAGCACCTACCCAGGGGTGGGCACTGAAGCTTTCTTT
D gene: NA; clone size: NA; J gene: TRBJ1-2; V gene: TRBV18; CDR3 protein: CASSPGEEGYTF; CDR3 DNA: TGTGCCAGCTCCCCAGGGGAGGAAGGCTACACCTTC
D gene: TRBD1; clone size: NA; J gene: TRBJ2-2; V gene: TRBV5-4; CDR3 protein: CASSGRDRGPGELFF; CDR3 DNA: TGTGCCAGCAGCGGGAGGGACAGGGGGCCCGGGGAGCTGTTTTTT
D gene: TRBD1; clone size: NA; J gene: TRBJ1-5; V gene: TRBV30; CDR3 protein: CAWSGRDRGHQPQHF; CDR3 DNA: TGTGCCTGGAGTGGCCGGGACAGGGGGCACCAGCCCCAGCATTTT
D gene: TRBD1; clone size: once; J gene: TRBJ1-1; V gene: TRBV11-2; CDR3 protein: CASSSRTGGAAPSEAFF; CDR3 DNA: TGTGCCAGCAGCTCGAGGACAGGGGGGGCCGCCCCCTCGGAAGCTTTCTTT
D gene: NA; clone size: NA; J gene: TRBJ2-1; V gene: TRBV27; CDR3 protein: CASSLSGQTYNEQFF; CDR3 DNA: TGTGCCAGCAGTTTATCGGGGCAGACCTACAATGAGCAGTTCTTC
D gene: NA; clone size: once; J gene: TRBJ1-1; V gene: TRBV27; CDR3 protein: CASSKSGQNTEAFF; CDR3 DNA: TGTGCCAGCAGTAAATCGGGACAGAACACTGAAGCTTTCTTT
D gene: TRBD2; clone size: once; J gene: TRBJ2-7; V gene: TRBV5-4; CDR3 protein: CASSSPGGDYEQYF; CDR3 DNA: TGTGCCAGCAGCTCTCCCGGGGGGGATTACGAGCAGTACTTC
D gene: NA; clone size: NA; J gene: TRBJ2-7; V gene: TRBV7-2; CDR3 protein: CASSSAGQEQYF; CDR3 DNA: TGTGCCAGCAGCTCGGCGGGACAGGAGCAGTACTTC
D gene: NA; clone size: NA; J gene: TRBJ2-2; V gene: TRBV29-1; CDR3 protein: CSVQGTNTGELFF; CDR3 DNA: TGCAGCGTACAGGGGACTAACACCGGGGAGCTGTTTTTT
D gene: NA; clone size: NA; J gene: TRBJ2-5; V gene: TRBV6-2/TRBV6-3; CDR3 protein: CASRPSGQETQYF; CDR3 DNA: TGTGCCAGCAGGCCTTCGGGCCAAGAGACCCAGTACTTC
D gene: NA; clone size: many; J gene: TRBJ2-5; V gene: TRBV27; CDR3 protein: CASSLSELMSRGQSYF; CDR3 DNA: TGTGCCAGCAGTTTATCGGAGTTAATGAGCAGGGGACAATCGTACTTC
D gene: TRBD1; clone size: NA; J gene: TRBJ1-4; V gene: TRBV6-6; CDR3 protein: CASSTRQGTNEKLFF; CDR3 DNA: TGTGCCAGCAGTACCAGACAGGGAACTAATGAAAAACTGTTTTTT
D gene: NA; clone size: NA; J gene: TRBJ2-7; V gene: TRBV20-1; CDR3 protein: CSASSDWGVLYEQYF; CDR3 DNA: TGCAGTGCTAGTTCAGATTGGGGGGTCCTGTACGAGCAGTACTTC
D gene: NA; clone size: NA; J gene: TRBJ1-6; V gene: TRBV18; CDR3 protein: CASLLDSRSPLHF; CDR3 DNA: TGTGCCAGCTTACTGGACTCGCGGTCACCCCTCCACTTT
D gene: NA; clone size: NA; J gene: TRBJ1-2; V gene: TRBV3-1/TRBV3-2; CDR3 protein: CASSHGGAYGYTF; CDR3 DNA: TGTGCCAGCAGCCATGGGGGCGCCTATGGCTACACCTTC
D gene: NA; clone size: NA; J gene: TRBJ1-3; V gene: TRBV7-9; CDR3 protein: CASSPGVSGNTIYF; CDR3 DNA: TGTGCCAGCAGCCCCGGGGTCTCTGGAAACACCATATATTTT
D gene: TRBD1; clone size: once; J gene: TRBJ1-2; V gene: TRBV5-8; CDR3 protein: CASSTTGQGYGYTF; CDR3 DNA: TGTGCCAGCAGCACGACAGGGCAGGGGTATGGCTACACCTTC
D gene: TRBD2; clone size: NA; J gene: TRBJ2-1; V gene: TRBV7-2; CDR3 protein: CASSSSGGGNEQFF; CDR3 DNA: TGTGCCAGCAGCTCCAGCGGGGGGGGCAATGAGCAGTTCTTC
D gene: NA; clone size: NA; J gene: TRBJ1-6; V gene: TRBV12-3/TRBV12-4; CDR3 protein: CASSFGQNSPLHF; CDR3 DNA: TGTGCCAGCAGTTTTGGGCAGAATTCACCCCTCCACTTT
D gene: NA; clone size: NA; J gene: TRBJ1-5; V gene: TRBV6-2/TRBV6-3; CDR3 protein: CASSRVSNQPQHF; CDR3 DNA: TGTGCCAGCAGCCGAGTGAGCAATCAGCCCCAGCATTTT
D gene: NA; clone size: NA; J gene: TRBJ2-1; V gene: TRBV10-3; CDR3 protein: CAIRGGVNEQFF; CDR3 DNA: TGTGCCATCAGGGGCGGGGTCAATGAGCAGTTCTTC
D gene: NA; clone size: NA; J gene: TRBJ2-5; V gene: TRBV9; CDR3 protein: CASSVGPGQGGETQYF; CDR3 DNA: TGTGCCAGCAGCGTAGGACCAGGACAGGGAGGGGAGACCCAGTACTTC
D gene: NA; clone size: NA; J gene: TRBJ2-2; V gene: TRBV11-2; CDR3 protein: CASTPGLNTGELFF; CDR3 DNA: TGTGCCAGCACCCCGGGACTGAACACCGGGGAGCTGTTTTTT
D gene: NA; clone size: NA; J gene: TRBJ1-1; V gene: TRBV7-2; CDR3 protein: CASSLVAGLNTEAFF; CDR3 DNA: TGTGCCAGCAGCTTAGTGGCAGGTTTGAACACTGAAGCTTTCTTT
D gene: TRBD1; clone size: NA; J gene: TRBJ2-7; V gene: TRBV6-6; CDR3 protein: CASSPRGGTGTYEQYF; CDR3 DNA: TGTGCCAGCAGTCCCCGGGGCGGGACAGGGACCTACGAGCAGTACTTC
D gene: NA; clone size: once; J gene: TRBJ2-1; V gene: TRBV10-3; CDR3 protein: CAAEQGWFF; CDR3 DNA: TGTGCCGCCGAACAGGGCTGGTTCTTC
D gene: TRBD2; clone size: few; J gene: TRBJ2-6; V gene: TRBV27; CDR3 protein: CASRREGTSGANVLTF; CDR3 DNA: TGTGCCAGCAGGAGGGAGGGCACCTCTGGGGCCAACGTCCTGACTTTC
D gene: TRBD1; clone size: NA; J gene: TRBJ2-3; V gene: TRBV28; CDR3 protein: CASSWDPGQGGDTQYF; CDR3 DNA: TGTGCCAGCAGTTGGGACCCCGGACAGGGGGGAGATACGCAGTATTTT
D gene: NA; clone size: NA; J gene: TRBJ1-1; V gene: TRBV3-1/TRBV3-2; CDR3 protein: CASSQDVAENTEAFF; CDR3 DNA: TGTGCCAGCAGCCAAGATGTCGCGGAGAACACTGAAGCTTTCTTT
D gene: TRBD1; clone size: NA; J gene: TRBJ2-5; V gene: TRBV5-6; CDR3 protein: CASSEGQAETQYF; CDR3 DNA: TGTGCCAGCAGCGAGGGACAGGCAGAGACCCAGTACTTC
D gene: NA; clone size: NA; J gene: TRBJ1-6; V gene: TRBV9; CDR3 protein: CASSVAGRGGSPLHF; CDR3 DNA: TGTGCCAGCAGCGTAGCTGGGAGGGGGGGATCACCCCTCCACTTT
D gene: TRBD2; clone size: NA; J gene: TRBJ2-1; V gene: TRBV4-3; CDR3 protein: CASSQDRSSGGAPYNEQFF; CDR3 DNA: TGCGCCAGCAGCCAAGATCGGTCGAGCGGGGGGGCCCCCTACAATGAGCAGTTCTTC
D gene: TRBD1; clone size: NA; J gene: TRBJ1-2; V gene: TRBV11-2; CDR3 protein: CASRMTGDGYTF; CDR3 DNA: TGTGCCAGCAGGATGACAGGGGATGGCTACACCTTC
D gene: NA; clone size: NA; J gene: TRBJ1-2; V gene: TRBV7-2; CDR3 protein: CASSLNPPGALQNYGYTF; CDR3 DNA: TGTGCCAGCAGCTTAAACCCGCCAGGGGCCCTGCAGAACTATGGCTACACCTTC
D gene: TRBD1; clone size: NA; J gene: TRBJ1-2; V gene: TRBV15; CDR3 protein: CATSSNRLGQVIYGYTF; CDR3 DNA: TGTGCCACCAGCAGCAATAGACTAGGACAGGTCATCTATGGCTACACCTTC
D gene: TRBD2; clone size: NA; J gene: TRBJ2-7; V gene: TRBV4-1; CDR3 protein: CASSQSSSGGVTMNEQYF; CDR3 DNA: TGCGCCAGCAGCCAAAGCTCTAGCGGGGGAGTTACGATGAACGAGCAGTACTTC
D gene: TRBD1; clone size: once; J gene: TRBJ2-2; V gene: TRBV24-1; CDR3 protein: CATSDPWTGGNTGELFF; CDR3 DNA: TGTGCCACCAGTGATCCTTGGACAGGGGGGAACACCGGGGAGCTGTTTTTT
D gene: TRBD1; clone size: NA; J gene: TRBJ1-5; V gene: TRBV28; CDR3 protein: CASTRRTGFGQPQHF; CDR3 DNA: TGTGCCAGCACGCGCCGGACAGGGTTTGGTCAGCCCCAGCATTTT
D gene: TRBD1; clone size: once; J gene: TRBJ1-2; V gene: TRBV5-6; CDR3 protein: CASSRDRESGYGYTF; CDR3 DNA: TGTGCCAGCAGCCGGGACAGGGAATCCGGCTATGGCTACACCTTC
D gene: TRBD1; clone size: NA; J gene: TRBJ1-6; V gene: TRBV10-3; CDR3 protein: CASIKRGDSNSPLHF; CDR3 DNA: TGTGCCTCAATCAAAAGGGGGGACAGCAATTCACCCCTCCACTTT
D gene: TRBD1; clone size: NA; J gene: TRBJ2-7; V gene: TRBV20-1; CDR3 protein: CSAKTGYEQYF; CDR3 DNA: TGCAGTGCCAAGACAGGGTACGAGCAGTACTTC
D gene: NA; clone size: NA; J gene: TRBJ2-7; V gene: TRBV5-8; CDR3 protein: CASSLMTGHKQYF; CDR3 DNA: TGTGCCAGCAGCCTAATGACAGGACACAAGCAGTACTTC
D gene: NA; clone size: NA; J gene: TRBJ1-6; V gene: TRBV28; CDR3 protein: CASSLGGNNSPLHF; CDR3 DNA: TGTGCCAGCAGTTTGGGGGGGAATAATTCACCCCTCCACTTT
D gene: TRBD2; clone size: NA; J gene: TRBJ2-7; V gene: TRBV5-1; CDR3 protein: CASSLAGGASYEQYF; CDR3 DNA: TGCGCCAGCAGCTTGGCCGGGGGGGCTTCCTACGAGCAGTACTTC
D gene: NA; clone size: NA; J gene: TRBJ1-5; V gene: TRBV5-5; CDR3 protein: CASRLSGPEVAQHF; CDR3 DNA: TGTGCCAGCAGGTTGAGCGGACCCGAGGTAGCCCAGCATTTT
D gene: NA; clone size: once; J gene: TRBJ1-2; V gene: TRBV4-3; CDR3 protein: CASSQDQAGSNDYGYTF; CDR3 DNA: TGCGCCAGCAGCCAAGATCAGGCGGGCAGTAACGACTATGGCTACACCTTC
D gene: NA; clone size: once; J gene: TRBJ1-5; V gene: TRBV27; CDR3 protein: CASRRQVGQPQHF; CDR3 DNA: TGTGCCAGCAGAAGACAGGTTGGTCAGCCCCAGCATTTT
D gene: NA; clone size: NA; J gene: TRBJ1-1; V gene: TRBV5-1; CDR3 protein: CASSLEHPNTEAFF; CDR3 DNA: TGCGCCAGCAGCTTGGAGCACCCGAACACTGAAGCTTTCTTT